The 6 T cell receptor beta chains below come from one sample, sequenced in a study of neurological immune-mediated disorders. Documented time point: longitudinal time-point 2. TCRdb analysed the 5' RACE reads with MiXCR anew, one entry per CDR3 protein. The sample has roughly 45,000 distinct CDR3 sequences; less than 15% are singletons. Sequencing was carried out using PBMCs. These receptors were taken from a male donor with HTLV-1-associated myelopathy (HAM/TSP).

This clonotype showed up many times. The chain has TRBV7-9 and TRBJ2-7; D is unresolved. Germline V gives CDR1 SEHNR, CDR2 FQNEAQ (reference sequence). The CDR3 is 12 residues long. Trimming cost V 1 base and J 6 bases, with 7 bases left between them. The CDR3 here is CASSLDLGEQYF. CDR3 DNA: TGTGCCAGCAGCTTAGATTTGGGCGAGCAGTACTTC.

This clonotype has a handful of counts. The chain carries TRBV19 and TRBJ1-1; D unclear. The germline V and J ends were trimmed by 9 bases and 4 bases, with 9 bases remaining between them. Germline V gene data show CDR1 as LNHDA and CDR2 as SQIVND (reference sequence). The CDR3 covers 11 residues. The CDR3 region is CARGRGTEAFF. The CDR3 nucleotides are TGTGCCAGGGGCCGGGGCACTGAAGCTTTCTTT.

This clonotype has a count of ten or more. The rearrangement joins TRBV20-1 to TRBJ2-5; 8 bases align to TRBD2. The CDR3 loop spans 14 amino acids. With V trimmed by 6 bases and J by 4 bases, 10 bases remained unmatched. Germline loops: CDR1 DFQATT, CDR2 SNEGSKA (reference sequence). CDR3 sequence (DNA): TGCAGTGCGGCGGGAGCGGGGGCGGGAGAGACCCAGTACTTC. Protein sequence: CSAAGAGAGETQYF.

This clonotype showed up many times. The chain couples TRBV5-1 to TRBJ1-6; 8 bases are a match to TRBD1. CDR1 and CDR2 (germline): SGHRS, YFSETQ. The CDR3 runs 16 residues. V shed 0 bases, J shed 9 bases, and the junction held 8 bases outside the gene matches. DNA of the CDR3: TGCGCCAGCAGCTTGGATGGGGACAGGCGTTTTTCACCCCTCCACTTT. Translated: CASSLDGDRRFSPLHF.

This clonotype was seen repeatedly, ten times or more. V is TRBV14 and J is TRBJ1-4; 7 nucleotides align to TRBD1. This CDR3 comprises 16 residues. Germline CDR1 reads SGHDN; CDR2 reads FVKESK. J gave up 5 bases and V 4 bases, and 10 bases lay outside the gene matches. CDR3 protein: CASSRLRGNPNEKLFF. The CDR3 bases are TGTGCCAGCAGCCGCCTCAGGGGGAACCCCAATGAAAAACTGTTTTTT.

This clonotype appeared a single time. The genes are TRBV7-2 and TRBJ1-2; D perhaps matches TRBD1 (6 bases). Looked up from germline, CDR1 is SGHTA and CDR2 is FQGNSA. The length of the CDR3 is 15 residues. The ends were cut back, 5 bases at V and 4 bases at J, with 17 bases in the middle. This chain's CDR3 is CASSPTGAQLYGYTF. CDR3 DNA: TGTGCCAGCAGCCCGACGGGGGCGCAGCTCTATGGCTACACCTTC.